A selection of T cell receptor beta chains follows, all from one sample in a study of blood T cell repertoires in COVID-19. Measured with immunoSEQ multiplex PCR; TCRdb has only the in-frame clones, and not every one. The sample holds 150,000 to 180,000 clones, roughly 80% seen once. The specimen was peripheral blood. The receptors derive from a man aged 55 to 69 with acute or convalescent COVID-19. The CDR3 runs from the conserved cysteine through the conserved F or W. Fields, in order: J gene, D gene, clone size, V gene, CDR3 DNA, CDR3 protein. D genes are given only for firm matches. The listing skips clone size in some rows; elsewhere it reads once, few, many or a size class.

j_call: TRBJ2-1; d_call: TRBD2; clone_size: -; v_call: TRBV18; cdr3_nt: TGTGCCAGCTCACCGTTGGCGGGAGGGGGACACAATGAGCAGTTCTTC; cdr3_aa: CASSPLAGGGHNEQFF
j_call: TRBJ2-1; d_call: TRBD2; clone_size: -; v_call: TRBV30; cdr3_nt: TGTGCTCATAGCGGGAGGGTTTACGGTGAGCAGTTCTTC; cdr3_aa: CAHSGRVYGEQFF
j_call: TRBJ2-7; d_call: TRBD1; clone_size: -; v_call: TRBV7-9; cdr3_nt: TGTGCCAGCAGCCCCCGACAGGGTTTGGGTCTCGAGCAGTACTTC; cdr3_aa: CASSPRQGLGLEQYF
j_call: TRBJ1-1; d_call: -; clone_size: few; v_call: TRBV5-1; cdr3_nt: TGCGCCAGCAGCTTGCTGGCAGGGAACACTGAAGCTTTCTTT; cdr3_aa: CASSLLAGNTEAFF
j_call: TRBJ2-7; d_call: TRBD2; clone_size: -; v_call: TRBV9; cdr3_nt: TGTGCCAGCAGCGTAGCGGCGGGAGGGTCTCACGACGAGCAGTACTTC; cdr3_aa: CASSVAAGGSHDEQYF
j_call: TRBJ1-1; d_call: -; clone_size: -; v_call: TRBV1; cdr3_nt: TGCACCAGCAGCTGCCTTCTCACAGGGACAGTCTCTGAAGCTTTCTTT; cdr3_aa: CTSSCLLTGTVSEAFF
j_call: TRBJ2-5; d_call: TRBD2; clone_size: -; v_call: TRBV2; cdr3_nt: TGTGCCAGCAGGGTGGGGACTAGCGGGAGCCAGTACTTC; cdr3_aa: CASRVGTSGSQYF
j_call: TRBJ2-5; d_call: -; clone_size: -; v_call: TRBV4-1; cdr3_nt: TGCGCCAGCAGCCATTGGAGGGAGGAGACCCAGTACTTC; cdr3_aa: CASSHWREETQYF
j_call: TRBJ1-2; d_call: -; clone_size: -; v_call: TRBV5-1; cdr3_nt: TGCGCCAGCAGCTTGGAGGGACACGGCGGGCCATATGGCTACACCTTC; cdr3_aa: CASSLEGHGGPYGYTF
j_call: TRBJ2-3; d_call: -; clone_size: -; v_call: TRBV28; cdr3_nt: TGTGCCAGCGCTACCACAGATACGCAGTATTTT; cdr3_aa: CASATTDTQYF
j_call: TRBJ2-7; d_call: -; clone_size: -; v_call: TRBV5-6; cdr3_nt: TGTGCCAGCAGCTTGGCCGGGAGCTCCTACGAGCAGTACTTC; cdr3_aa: CASSLAGSSYEQYF
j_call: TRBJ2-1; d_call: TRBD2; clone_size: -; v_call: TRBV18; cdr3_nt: TGTGCCAGCTCACCACCGCGGGGTAGCGGGGGGGCCAATGAGCAGTTCTTC; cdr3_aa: CASSPPRGSGGANEQFF
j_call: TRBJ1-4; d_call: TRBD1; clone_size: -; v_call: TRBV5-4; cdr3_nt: TGTGCCAGCAGCTTGGAGGGTGGGACAGGACGTGGAAAACTGTTTTTT; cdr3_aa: CASSLEGGTGRGKLFF
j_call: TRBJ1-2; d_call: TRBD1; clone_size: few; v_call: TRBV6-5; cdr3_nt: TGTGCCAGCAGTTACTCGACAGGGTTGAGAGGCTACACCTTC; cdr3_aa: CASSYSTGLRGYTF
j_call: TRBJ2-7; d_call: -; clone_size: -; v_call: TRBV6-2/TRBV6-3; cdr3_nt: TGTGCCAGCAGTTACAGCATCCTCTACGAGCAGTACTTC; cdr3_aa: CASSYSILYEQYF
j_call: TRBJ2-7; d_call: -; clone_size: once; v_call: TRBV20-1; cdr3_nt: TGCAGTGCCCGGGCGGGCTACGAGCAGTACTTC; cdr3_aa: CSARAGYEQYF
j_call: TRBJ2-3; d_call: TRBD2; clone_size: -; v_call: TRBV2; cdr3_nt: TGTGCCAGCAGTGATTCCCCGACTAGCGGGAGGGCCGATACGCAGTATTTT; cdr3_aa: CASSDSPTSGRADTQYF
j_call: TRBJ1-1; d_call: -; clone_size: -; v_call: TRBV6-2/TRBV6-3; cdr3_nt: TGTGCCAGCAGTTTTCCTCTGAACACTGAAGCTTTCTTT; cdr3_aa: CASSFPLNTEAFF
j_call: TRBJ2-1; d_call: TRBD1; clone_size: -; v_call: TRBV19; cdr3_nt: TGTGCCAGTAGCCAGGACAGGACCTACAATGAGCAGTTCTTC; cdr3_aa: CASSQDRTYNEQFF
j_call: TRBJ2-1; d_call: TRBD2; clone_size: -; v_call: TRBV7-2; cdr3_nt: TGTGCCAGCAGCTTCGCAAGCGGGAGAGTAAATGAGCAGTTCTTC; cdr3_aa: CASSFASGRVNEQFF
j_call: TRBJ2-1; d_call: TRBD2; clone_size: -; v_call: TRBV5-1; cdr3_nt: TGCGCCAGCAGATTAGCGGGACCTGGCAATGAGCAGTTCTTC; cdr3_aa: CASRLAGPGNEQFF
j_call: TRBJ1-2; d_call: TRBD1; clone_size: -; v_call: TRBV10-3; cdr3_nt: TGTGCCATCACTTTGACAGGGGGCTATGGCTACACCTTC; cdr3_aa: CAITLTGGYGYTF
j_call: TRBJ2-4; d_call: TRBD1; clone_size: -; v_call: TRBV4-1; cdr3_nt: TGCGCCAGCAGCCAAGATGGGCAGGGGGCTTATTCTTCAGTGTTTCAGTACTTC; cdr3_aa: CASSQDGQGAYSSVFQYF
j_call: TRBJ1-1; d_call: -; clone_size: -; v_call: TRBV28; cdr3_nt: TGTGCCAGCAAAAGAGGGAGGAGGGTGGCTTTCTTT; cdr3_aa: CASKRGRRVAFF
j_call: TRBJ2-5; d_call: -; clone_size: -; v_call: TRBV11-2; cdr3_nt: TGTGCCAGCAGCTTAGGAGACAGATTGTCGGAGACCCAGTACTTC; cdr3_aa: CASSLGDRLSETQYF
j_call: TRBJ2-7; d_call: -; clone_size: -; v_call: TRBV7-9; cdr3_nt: TGTGCCAGCAGCTTAGAGACAGTCTTGGAGCAGTACTTC; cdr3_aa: CASSLETVLEQYF
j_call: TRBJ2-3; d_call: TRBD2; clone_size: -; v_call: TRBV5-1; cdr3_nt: TGCGCCAGCAGCTTACTAGCGGGATCGCTCACAGATACGCAGTATTTT; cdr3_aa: CASSLLAGSLTDTQYF
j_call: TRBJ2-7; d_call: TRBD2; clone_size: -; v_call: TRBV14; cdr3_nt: TGTGCCAGCAGCCAAGTGGCGGGAGGGCCTGGCGAGCAGTACTTC; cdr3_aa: CASSQVAGGPGEQYF
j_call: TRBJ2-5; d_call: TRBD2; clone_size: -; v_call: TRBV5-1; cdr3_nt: TGCGCCAGCAGCTTTAGCGGGGGGGTAGAGACCCAGTACTTC; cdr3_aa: CASSFSGGVETQYF
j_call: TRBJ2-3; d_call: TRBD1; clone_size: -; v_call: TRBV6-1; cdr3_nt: TGTGCCAGCAGTGGGTTGGGACAGGGGAAGGCAGATACGCAGTATTTT; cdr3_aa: CASSGLGQGKADTQYF
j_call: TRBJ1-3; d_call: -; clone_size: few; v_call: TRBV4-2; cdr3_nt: TGTGCCAGCAGCCAAGATAAGGGGAAGAACACCATATATTTT; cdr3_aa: CASSQDKGKNTIYF
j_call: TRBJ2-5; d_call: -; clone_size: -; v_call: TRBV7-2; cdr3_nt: TGTGCCAGCGCCTATCTCTCGTACCAAGAGACCCAGTACTTC; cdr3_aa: CASAYLSYQETQYF
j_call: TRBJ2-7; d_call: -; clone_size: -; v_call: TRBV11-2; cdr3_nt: TGTGCCAGCAGCTTAGGGGCAGGAGGCACCTACGAGCAGTACTTC; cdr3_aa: CASSLGAGGTYEQYF